The clone carrying this TCR beta chain appeared once. Antigen: not known. The data belong to a study of blood T cells in healthy people across ages. Broader study findings: Estimates of diversity drawn from one million T cells were considered underestimates.

Through a sample-barcoded 5' primer and a J-beta primer mix, a second PCR was run for about 6 to 12 cycles. TCRdb itself ran the 5' RACE reads through MiXCR, one entry per CDR3 protein. The sample consists of roughly 860,000 distinct CDR3 sequences, 62% of them appearing once. The CDR3 runs 16 residues. CDR1 SGHTA and CDR2 FQGNSA come from the germline V gene. V shed 6 bases and J 8 bases; nucleotides not matched to a gene: 16. The V call is TRBV7-2, the J call TRBJ1-2; 9 nucleotides align to TRBD1. The TCR sequence derives from a man aged 25-45 years in good health. The sample consisted of blood. In DNA, the CDR3 is TGTGCCAGCAGGGCCGGGGACAGGGTGAATTTCCGAGGCTACACCTTC. It translates to CASRAGDRVNFRGYTF. Looking up the rest from reference TRBV7-2 and TRBJ1-2 gives the full variable domain: GAGVSQSPSNKVTEKGKDVELRCDPISGHTALYWYRQSLGQGLEFLIYFQGNSAPDKSGLPSDRFSAERTGGSVSTLTIQRTQQEDSAVYLCASRAGDRVNFRGYTFGSGTRLTVV.